This TCR beta chain is from a study of blood T cell repertoires in COVID-19. As for the study in general: Samples came from the United States, Italy and Spain, spanning acute and convalescent COVID-19. Sources were T cells, B-cell-depleted T cells, or PBMCs; the material itself was cDNA or gDNA.

Assay used: immunoSEQ multiplex PCR; TCRdb lists only in-frame clones, some missing. The sample records about 70,000 clones, 70% to 85% being singletons. V trimming: 6 bases; J trimming: 5 bases; junction bases outside the gene matches: 9. The CDR3 sequence is 14 residues long. Germline V gene lookup returns CDR1 LNHDA and CDR2 SQIVND (reference sequence). The sample was peripheral blood. The chain employs TRBV19 and TRBJ2-5; TRBD1 matches 7 bases. The source of this sequence is a woman aged 60-70 years with acute or convalescent COVID-19. The CDR3 is CASSETGSWETQYF. CDR3 nucleotides: TGTGCCAGTAGCGAGACAGGGTCGTGGGAGACCCAGTACTTC.